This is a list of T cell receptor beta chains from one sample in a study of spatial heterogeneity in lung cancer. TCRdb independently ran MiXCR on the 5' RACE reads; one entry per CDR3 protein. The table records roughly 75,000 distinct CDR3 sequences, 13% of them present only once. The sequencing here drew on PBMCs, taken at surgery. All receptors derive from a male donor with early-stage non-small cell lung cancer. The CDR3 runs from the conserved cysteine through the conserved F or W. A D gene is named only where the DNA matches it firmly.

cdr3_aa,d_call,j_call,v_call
CASSQEPPGQGLDTQYF,TRBD1,TRBJ2-3,TRBV4-2
CASSLGGSQYF,NA,TRBJ2-5,TRBV12-3/TRBV12-4
CAGDTGTGRSYGYTF,TRBD1,TRBJ1-2,TRBV7-9
CASSPASSDTQYF,NA,TRBJ2-3,TRBV7-6
CASTLGGQGYGYTF,NA,TRBJ1-2,TRBV7-9
CASRTDGEKLFF,NA,TRBJ1-4,TRBV30
CASSLVLAIGQETQYF,NA,TRBJ2-5,TRBV5-6
CSARGQGTATIYF,TRBD1,TRBJ1-3,TRBV20-1
CASSPSPGTGYNEQFF,NA,TRBJ2-1,TRBV18
CASSAGLAGDEQYF,TRBD2,TRBJ2-7,TRBV9
CASNNAGEYEQHF,TRBD2,TRBJ2-7,TRBV5-1
CASSYSSGSRRSEQFF,NA,TRBJ2-1,TRBV6-5
CASSVGGGNTIYF,NA,TRBJ1-3,TRBV9
CASTTGVTEAFF,NA,TRBJ1-1,TRBV28
CASSPIRRSSGNTIYF,NA,TRBJ1-3,TRBV12-3/TRBV12-4
CAISEGVGVGTEAFF,NA,TRBJ1-1,TRBV10-3
CASSYPGLGQNIQYF,NA,TRBJ2-4,TRBV12-3/TRBV12-4
CASSFLGGASTNEKLFF,NA,TRBJ1-4,TRBV5-1
CAISSGRAEAFF,NA,TRBJ1-1,TRBV10-3
CASSRSRDSSYNEQFF,NA,TRBJ2-1,TRBV5-4
CASSPPGLGGGLQYF,TRBD2,TRBJ2-3,TRBV18
CASSLELGSEQYF,NA,TRBJ2-7,TRBV11-3
CASSVGDRDTDTQYF,NA,TRBJ2-3,TRBV9
CASSLVASGDNEQFF,TRBD2,TRBJ2-1,TRBV7-9
CASSSGQGSYGYTF,TRBD1,TRBJ1-2,TRBV9
CASSRHGDSPLHF,NA,TRBJ1-6,TRBV11-2
CASSQVGENYGYTF,NA,TRBJ1-2,TRBV4-1
CASGERAAYNSPLHF,NA,TRBJ1-6,TRBV7-2
CSVGAGPYEQYF,NA,TRBJ2-7,TRBV29-1
CASSQDLGFWGQGSYEQYF,TRBD1,TRBJ2-7,TRBV3-1
CASRDSDRNSPLHF,NA,TRBJ1-6,TRBV6-4
CASGPSYEQYF,NA,TRBJ2-7,TRBV23-1
CAIRVVAGGGEQYF,TRBD2,TRBJ2-7,TRBV10-3
CASSPGQALGIQYF,TRBD1,TRBJ2-4,TRBV5-6
CASSFTERQETQYF,NA,TRBJ2-5,TRBV7-9
CASSLGQSNEQFF,NA,TRBJ2-1,TRBV27
CASSSTGVNYGYTF,TRBD1,TRBJ1-2,TRBV5-1
CASSLKENTEAFF,NA,TRBJ1-1,TRBV12-3/TRBV12-4
CASSEGWESPYEQYF,NA,TRBJ2-7,TRBV2
CATSDFTDEQFF,NA,TRBJ2-1,TRBV24-1
CASRWGSHEQYF,NA,TRBJ2-7,TRBV6-2/TRBV6-3
CASSLLAGGPSYEQYF,TRBD2,TRBJ2-7,TRBV5-1
CASSDRLNEKLFF,NA,TRBJ1-4,TRBV9
CASSLETVNSPLHF,NA,TRBJ1-6,TRBV11-2
CASSSFRGNTEAFF,NA,TRBJ1-1,TRBV11-2
CASSQRNRYDEQFF,NA,TRBJ2-1,TRBV18
CASSFWGRQDTEAFF,NA,TRBJ1-1,TRBV27
CASSFDRAEKLFF,TRBD1,TRBJ1-4,TRBV5-1
CAILRSTSGVSTDTQYF,TRBD2,TRBJ2-3,TRBV2
CASSLTSETQYF,NA,TRBJ2-5,TRBV7-9
CATQPEAGDYYEQFF,TRBD2,TRBJ2-1,TRBV5-1
CSASSGSGNTIYF,NA,TRBJ1-3,TRBV20-1
CASSISAGANNEQFF,TRBD2,TRBJ2-1,TRBV19
CASRTGNIQYF,NA,TRBJ2-4,TRBV19
CASSPGLAVVGEQFF,TRBD2,TRBJ2-1,TRBV5-1